The next 17 T cell receptor beta chains were all read from a single sample in a study of T cell changes during pregnancy in multiple sclerosis. TCRdb's table, derived via immunoSEQ multiplex PCR, lists solely in-frame clones and lacks some. This sample has 40,000 to 45,000 clones, with around nine tenths found just once. The material sequenced was CD4+ T cells from peripheral blood mononuclear cells, taken in the first trimester of pregnancy. Every receptor here comes from a female donor with multiple sclerosis, enrolled in a pregnancy study.

This chain connects TRBV12-2 to TRBJ2-7; TRBD2 was called by the table and not checked on the DNA. TRBV12-2 is deemed a pseudogene. There are 15 residues in the CDR3. The CDR3 loop reads CASRLAWGTPYEQYF. The DNA for the CDR3 is TGTGCAAGTCGCTTAGCCTGGGGGACTCCCTACGAGCAGTACTTC.

The chain employs TRBV2 and TRBJ2-5, with 8 bases fitting TRBD2. Per the germline V gene, CDR1 is SNHLY and CDR2 is FYNNEI. V lost 8 bases, J lost 4 bases, and 12 bases stayed unmatched. There are 15 residues in the CDR3. Written as DNA, the CDR3 is TGTGCCAGCCCCTCAGACCGGGGGGGGAGAGAGACCCAGTACTTC. It encodes CASPSDRGGRETQYF.

The rearrangement joins TRBV25-1 to TRBJ2-5, with a possible D match to TRBD1 (5 bases). The CDR3 extends over 13 amino acids. Trimming removed 1 base from V and 5 bases from J, with 8 bases in between. The germline CDR1 and CDR2 sequences are MGHDK and SYGVNS. This CDR3 reads CASSEWGGETQYF. The CDR3 DNA follows: TGTGCCAGCAGTGAATGGGGCGGTGAGACCCAGTACTTC.

The count of this clone is one. The DNA of the CDR3 is TGTGCCAGCAGTTTCATTGGACAGCCCTACGAGCAGTACTTC. Its translation is CASSFIGQPYEQYF. The V call is TRBV11-2, the J call TRBJ2-7; D is possibly TRBD1 (6 bases). The germline CDR1 and CDR2 sequences are SGHAT and FQNNGV. Deletions cut 6 bases from V and 2 bases from J, with 14 bases between. The CDR3 is made up of 14 amino acids.

CDR3 loop: CASSPGSYGYTF. DNA of the CDR3: TGTGCCAGCAGCCCGGGAAGCTATGGCTACACCTTC. J is TRBJ1-2 and V is TRBV6-4; D call uncertain. This CDR3 is 12 amino acids long. CDR1 is MRHNA and CDR2 is SNTAGT in the germline V gene. V lost 6 bases and J 4 bases, leaving 9 bases between the germline ends.

The rearrangement links TRBV7-3 to TRBJ2-7; 10 positions match TRBD2. Germline assignment: CDR1 SGHTA and CDR2 FQGTGA. This CDR3 has 15 amino acids. J lost 5 bases, V lost 2 bases, and 6 bases had no gene match. CDR3 in DNA: TGTGCCAGCAGCTTAGGAGCGGGAGGGCCCCACGAGCAGTACTTC. Its protein is CASSLGAGGPHEQYF.

The CDR3 sequence: CASSQGDRGLQPQHF. In DNA form, the CDR3 reads TGCGCCAGCAGCCAAGGAGACAGGGGGCTTCAGCCCCAGCATTTT. The chain employs TRBV4-1 and TRBJ1-5; 10 nucleotides align to TRBD1. Per the germline V gene, CDR1 is MGHRA and CDR2 is YSYEKL. Trimming took 1 base from V and 6 from J; bases not matched to a gene: 3. This CDR3 contains 15 residues.

This clone was counted only a few times. The chain carries TRBV5-1 and TRBJ2-1; 12 bases map to TRBD2. Germline V gene sequence: CDR1 SGHRS, CDR2 YFSETQ. This CDR3 is 13 amino acids long. The V gene end was trimmed by 7 bases and the J gene end by 7 bases; junction bases not matched to a gene: 3. The CDR3, as DNA: TGCGCCAGCCGACTAGCGGGAGTAAATGAGCAGTTCTTC. It codes for CASRLAGVNEQFF.

This clone was seen only a few times. The chain is built from TRBV18 and TRBJ1-1; 10 bases are shared with TRBD1. CDR3 length: 17 residues. Germline CDR1 KGHSH, CDR2 LQKENI. The J segment lost 4 bases and the V segment lost 5 bases, leaving 13 bases of the junction unmatched. The CDR3 DNA is TGTGCCAGCTCATCCCGAGCCGGGACAGGGGTCGGCACTGAAGCTTTCTTT. Protein product: CASSSRAGTGVGTEAFF.

The rearrangement uses TRBV12-5 and TRBJ2-1; 9 bases agree with TRBD1. The J segment lost 1 base and the V segment lost 4 bases, leaving 2 bases of the junction unmatched. The CDR3 is 15 amino acids. Germline CDR1 and CDR2: LGHNT and FRNRAP. The CDR3 loop is CASGSGQGSYNEQFF. For the CDR3, the DNA is TGTGCTAGTGGTTCCGGACAGGGGTCCTACAATGAGCAGTTCTTC.

In this sample, this clone turned up a few times. Sequence at one end of the junction differs from germline and may be a read error. CDR3 protein: CASIRGTGNPEAFF. The CDR3 nucleotides are TGTGCCAGCATTCGTGGGACAGGGAACCCTGAAGCTTTCTTT. V and J are TRBV2 and TRBJ1-1; TRBD1 matches 9 bases. This CDR3 comprises 14 residues. The V gene's germline CDR1 is SNHLY and CDR2 FYNNEI.

The V gene is TRBV4-3, the J gene TRBJ1-3; 10 bases map to TRBD1. This CDR3 region has 15 residues. Germline lookup yields CDR1 LGHNA and CDR2 YSLEER. After removal of 5 bases from V and 4 bases from J, the junction contained 5 bases not matched to a gene. The CDR3 reads CASSSDRGHGNTIYF. The DNA for the CDR3 is TGCGCCAGCAGCAGCGACAGGGGGCACGGAAACACCATATATTTT.

V is TRBV6-5 and J is TRBJ2-1; 9 nucleotides agree with TRBD1. V shed 2 bases and J 0 bases; nucleotides not matched to a gene: 2. The CDR3 loop spans 16 amino acids. Germline values: CDR1 MNHEY, CDR2 SVGAGI. The CDR3 loop is CASSYTGQGSYNEQFF. CDR3 DNA sequence: TGTGCCAGCAGTTACACGGGACAGGGCTCCTACAATGAGCAGTTCTTC.

V gene TRBV28 combines with J gene TRBJ2-7, with 8 bases aligning to TRBD2. Germline V gene sequence: CDR1 MDHEN, CDR2 SYDVKM. This CDR3 is built from 17 residues. V trimming: 6 bases; J trimming: 2 bases; junction bases outside the gene matches: 15. The CDR3 is CASSTRPVREATYEQYF. In nucleotides, the CDR3 is TGTGCCAGCAGCACCCGGCCGGTGCGGGAGGCGACCTACGAGCAGTACTTC. The full variable domain, in which reference TRBV28 and TRBJ2-7 provide the parts outside the CDR3, is DVKVTQSSRYLVKRTGEKVFLECVQDMDHENMFWYRQDPGLGLRLIYFSYDVKMKEKGDIPEGYSVSREKKERFSLILESASTNQTSMYLCASSTRPVREATYEQYFGPGTRLTVT.

The rearrangement uses TRBV7-6 and TRBJ2-2; D ambiguous. V gave up 5 bases and J gave up 4 bases, with 17 bases separating them. CDR1 is SGHVS, CDR2 FNYEAQ, per germline. The CDR3 has 16 residues. The CDR3 is CASSPVPSQFTGELFF. CDR3 coding DNA: TGTGCCAGCAGCCCAGTCCCCTCCCAGTTCACCGGGGAGCTGTTTTTT.

The V and J genes are TRBV4-2 and TRBJ2-7, with D possibly matching TRBD1 (8 bases). Trimming left V 6 bases short and J 3 bases short, with 21 bases between. The CDR3 totals 16 residues. Germline V gene data show CDR1 as LGHNA and CDR2 as YNFKEQ. The CDR3: CASRKHYRGEGYEQYF. The CDR3 coding sequence is TGTGCCAGCAGGAAGCATTACAGGGGGGAGGGCTACGAGCAGTACTTC.

The chain is built from TRBV19 and TRBJ2-7; TRBD2 matches 7 bases. The CDR3 length is 16 residues. J lost 4 bases, V lost 3 bases, and 12 bases had no gene match. The germline V gene has CDR1 LNHDA and CDR2 SQIVND (reference sequence). Here the CDR3 DNA reads TGTGCCAGTAGTATGAGAGGGCTAGCGGAGACATACGAGCAGTACTTC. Its protein is CASSMRGLAETYEQYF. Using reference TRBV19 and TRBJ2-7 for the parts outside the CDR3, the full variable domain is DGGITQSPKYLFRKEGQNVTLSCEQNLNHDAMYWYRQDPGQGLRLIYYSQIVNDFQKGDIAEGYSVSREKKESFPLTVTSAQKNPTAFYLCASSMRGLAETYEQYFGPGTRLTVT.